This T cell receptor (beta chain) is drawn from a study of blood T cell repertoires in COVID-19. Study at large: Researchers got acute and convalescent COVID-19 samples from the United States, Italy and Spain. The cDNA or gDNA used as material had been derived from T cells, B-cell-depleted T cells, or PBMCs.

Per the study methods: The assay estimated nucleated cells by amplifying reference gene primers. Clones were read by immunoSEQ multiplex PCR, and TCRdb kept only the in-frame ones, dropping some. V and J calls and clone size are as listed in that table; D and trimming were resolved from the DNA. Of roughly 360,000 clones listed, 81% are singletons. The CDR3 extends over 13 amino acids. CDR1 is LNHNV, CDR2 YYDKDF, per germline (reference sequence). Between the trimmed V and J ends, which lost 3 bases and 1 base, there was a span of 6 bases. This receptor was obtained from a human donor with acute or convalescent COVID-19. The donor label of this sample is uncertain. The chain has TRBV15 and TRBJ1-1; possible D gene TRBD1, 5 bases. Source material: peripheral blood. The CDR3 nucleotides are TGTGCCACCAGCAGCGACAGGAACACTGAAGCTTTCTTT. Amino acids: CATSSDRNTEAFF.